This T cell receptor beta chain was captured in a study of response to subunit inactivated influenza vaccine. One entry per CDR3 protein results from TCRdb running MiXCR on the RT-PCR reads. This table has about 610,000 distinct CDR3 sequences, around 15% appearing once. With respect to this clonotype: What it binds is unknown.

Study results and limitations: Few additional T cells are recruited per seasonal influenza vaccination, authors suggested.

The clonotype comes from a man in his fifties or sixties who received an inactivated influenza vaccine. The material was PBMCs from blood, obtained 11 to 12 days after vaccination.

The CDR3 spells CATHWETGELFF. The CDR3 DNA sequence: TGTGCCACCCATTGGGAAACCGGGGAGCTGTTTTTT. This chain uses TRBV15 with TRBJ2-2; D unclear. Trimming shortened V by 8 bases and J by 5 bases, and 9 bases separated the two germline ends. The germline V gene encodes CDR1 LNHNV and CDR2 YYDKDF (reference sequence). The CDR3 spans 12 residues.